This T cell receptor beta chain stems from a study of blood T cell repertoires in COVID-19. Whole-study context: Sample material is recorded as cDNA or gDNA derived from T cells, B-cell-depleted T cells, or PBMCs.

Profiled with immunoSEQ multiplex PCR; TCRdb holds only in-frame clones, not every one. The sample carries some 46,000 clones, about 90% recorded once. This CDR3 spans 15 amino acids. Trimming cost V 5 bases and J 2 bases; bases outside gene matches: 3. Germline CDR1 SGHDN, CDR2 FVKESK. The receptor's source is a man between 50 and 59 years old with acute or convalescent COVID-19. The chain recombines TRBV14 with TRBJ1-3, with 10 bases that match TRBD1. The sequenced sample consisted of peripheral blood. CDR3 DNA: TGTGCCAGCAGCTCAGACAGGGGGCCTGGAAACACCATATATTTT. Translation: CASSSDRGPGNTIYF.